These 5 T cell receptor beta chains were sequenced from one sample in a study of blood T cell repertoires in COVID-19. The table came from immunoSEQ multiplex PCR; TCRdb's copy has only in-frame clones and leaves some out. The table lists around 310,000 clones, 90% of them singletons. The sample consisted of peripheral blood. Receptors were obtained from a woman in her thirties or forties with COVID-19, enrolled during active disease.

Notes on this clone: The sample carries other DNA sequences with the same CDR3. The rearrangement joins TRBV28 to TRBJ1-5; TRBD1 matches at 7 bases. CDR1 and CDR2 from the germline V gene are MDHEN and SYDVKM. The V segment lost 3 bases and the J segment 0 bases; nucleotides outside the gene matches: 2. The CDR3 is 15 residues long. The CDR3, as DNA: TGTGCCAGCAGTTTGACAGGGTATAGCAATCAGCCCCAGCATTTT. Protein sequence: CASSLTGYSNQPQHF.

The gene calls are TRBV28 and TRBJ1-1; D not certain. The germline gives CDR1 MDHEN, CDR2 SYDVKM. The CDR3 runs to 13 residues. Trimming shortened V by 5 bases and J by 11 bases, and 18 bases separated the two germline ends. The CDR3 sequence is CASSLLGPQSAFF. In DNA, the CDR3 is TGTGCCAGCAGTCTCCTTGGTCCCCAGTCGGCTTTCTTT.

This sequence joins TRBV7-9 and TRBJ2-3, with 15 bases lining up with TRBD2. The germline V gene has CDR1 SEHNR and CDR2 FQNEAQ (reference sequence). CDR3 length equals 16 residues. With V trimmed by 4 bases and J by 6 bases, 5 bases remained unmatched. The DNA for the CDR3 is TGTGCCAGCAGCTCTTTCGGGACTAGCGGGGGGGATACGCAGTATTTT. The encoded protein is CASSSFGTSGGDTQYF.

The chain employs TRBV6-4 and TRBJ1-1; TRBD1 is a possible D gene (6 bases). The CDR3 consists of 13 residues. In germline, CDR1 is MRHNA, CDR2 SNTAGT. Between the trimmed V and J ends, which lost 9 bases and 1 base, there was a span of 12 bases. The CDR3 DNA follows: TGTGCCAGTCCGACAGGAGAGAACACTGAAGCTTTCTTT. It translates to CASPTGENTEAFF.

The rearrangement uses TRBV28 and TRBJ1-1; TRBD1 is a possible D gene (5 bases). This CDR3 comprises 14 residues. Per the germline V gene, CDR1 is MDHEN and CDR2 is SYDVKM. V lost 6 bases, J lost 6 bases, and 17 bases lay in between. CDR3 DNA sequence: TGTGCCAGCAGCCAATCTCAGGGTACGTCTGAAGCTTTCTTT. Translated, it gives CASSQSQGTSEAFF.